Listed below are T cell receptor beta chains from one sample, sequenced in a study of CD4 T cells in relation to SARS-CoV-2 and coronaviruses. These receptors lack a known antigen. Method: immunoSEQ multiplex PCR; TCRdb's copy keeps in-frame clones and lacks some. The data hold about 18,000 clones, with 78% observed a single time. The sequencing input was CD4+ T cells from PBMCs, cultured in vitro. Source of these receptors: a human donor in good health. The CDR3 runs from the conserved cysteine through the conserved F or W. A D gene is named only where the DNA matches it firmly. Expanded clones get a size class; other rows say once, few or many, or leave the size out.

cdr3_nt: TGTGCCAGCAGTTCCCTCCGGACCGCCGAGCAGTTCTTC
cdr3_aa: CASSSLRTAEQFF
d_call: .
clone_size: .
j_call: TRBJ2-1
v_call: TRBV27

cdr3_nt: TGTGCCAGCTCACCTGGGACTAGCGAATCGTACGAGCAGTACTTC
cdr3_aa: CASSPGTSESYEQYF
d_call: TRBD2
clone_size: few
j_call: TRBJ2-7
v_call: TRBV18

cdr3_nt: TGTGCCAGCACGGAGTGGGAGACCTACGAGCAGTACTTC
cdr3_aa: CASTEWETYEQYF
d_call: .
clone_size: .
j_call: TRBJ2-7
v_call: TRBV2

cdr3_nt: TGCGCCAGCAGCTTGGCCGGGGCTAGCGGGAACTACGAGCAGTACTTC
cdr3_aa: CASSLAGASGNYEQYF
d_call: TRBD2
clone_size: .
j_call: TRBJ2-7
v_call: TRBV5-1

cdr3_nt: TGTGCCAGCAGCTTAAAGCCGCCGGGGACCACCTACTACAATGAGCAGTTCTTC
cdr3_aa: CASSLKPPGTTYYNEQFF
d_call: .
clone_size: .
j_call: TRBJ2-1
v_call: TRBV7-6

cdr3_nt: TGTGCCTGGAGTGTACAAGGTGGGGGGAGCTCCTACAATGAGCAGTTCTTC
cdr3_aa: CAWSVQGGGSSYNEQFF
d_call: .
clone_size: .
j_call: TRBJ2-1
v_call: TRBV30

cdr3_nt: TGTGCCAGCAGCGCCTCAGGGGACGCACCCCTCCACTTT
cdr3_aa: CASSASGDAPLHF
d_call: .
clone_size: .
j_call: TRBJ1-6
v_call: TRBV9

cdr3_nt: TGCGCCAGCAGCTTGCCCAATCCACCGAGCGGGGAGCTGTTTTTT
cdr3_aa: CASSLPNPPSGELFF
d_call: .
clone_size: .
j_call: TRBJ2-2
v_call: TRBV5-1

cdr3_nt: TGCGCCAGCAGCTTGGAAGGCCGGAATGAGCAGTTCTTC
cdr3_aa: CASSLEGRNEQFF
d_call: .
clone_size: .
j_call: TRBJ2-1
v_call: TRBV5-1

cdr3_nt: TGTGCCAGCAGCACTATTCAACAGGGGAAATACACAGATACGCAGTATTTT
cdr3_aa: CASSTIQQGKYTDTQYF
d_call: TRBD1
clone_size: .
j_call: TRBJ2-3
v_call: TRBV3-1/TRBV3-2

cdr3_nt: TGCGCCAGCAGCCCCTACGTCTTTATGAACACTGAAGCTTTCTTT
cdr3_aa: CASSPYVFMNTEAFF
d_call: .
clone_size: .
j_call: TRBJ1-1
v_call: TRBV5-1

cdr3_nt: TGTGCCAGCAGCTTCAGGGGGCCAGATACGCAGTATTTT
cdr3_aa: CASSFRGPDTQYF
d_call: TRBD1
clone_size: .
j_call: TRBJ2-3
v_call: TRBV5-6

cdr3_nt: TGTGCCAGCAGCCCTGCCGGGACTAACACAGATACGCAGTATTTT
cdr3_aa: CASSPAGTNTDTQYF
d_call: TRBD2
clone_size: .
j_call: TRBJ2-3
v_call: TRBV14

cdr3_nt: TGCGCCAGCAGTGATAATTGGGCCAGGCCCAATCAGCCCCAGCATTTT
cdr3_aa: CASSDNWARPNQPQHF
d_call: .
clone_size: .
j_call: TRBJ1-5
v_call: TRBV10-1

cdr3_nt: TGTGCCAGCAGCCAAGGGGACTATGGCTACACCTTC
cdr3_aa: CASSQGDYGYTF
d_call: .
clone_size: .
j_call: TRBJ1-2
v_call: TRBV25-1

cdr3_nt: TGTGCCAGCATTCCAGTAACTATGAACACTGAAGCTTTCTTT
cdr3_aa: CASIPVTMNTEAFF
d_call: .
clone_size: .
j_call: TRBJ1-1
v_call: TRBV2

cdr3_nt: TGCGCCAGCAGCCAAGTTACCCAAGAGACCCAGTACTTC
cdr3_aa: CASSQVTQETQYF
d_call: .
clone_size: .
j_call: TRBJ2-5
v_call: TRBV4-1

cdr3_nt: TGTGCCAGCAGTTTACAGGGGCTTACCTACGAGCAGTACTTC
cdr3_aa: CASSLQGLTYEQYF
d_call: .
clone_size: once
j_call: TRBJ2-7
v_call: TRBV28

cdr3_nt: TGTGCCAGCAGCCAAGAGCCCGGCACACCCCTCCACTTT
cdr3_aa: CASSQEPGTPLHF
d_call: .
clone_size: .
j_call: TRBJ1-6
v_call: TRBV4-2

cdr3_nt: TGTGCCAGCAGCCCTAGGGCCAGCAGCTCTGGAAACACCATATATTTT
cdr3_aa: CASSPRASSSGNTIYF
d_call: .
clone_size: .
j_call: TRBJ1-3
v_call: TRBV7-9

cdr3_nt: TGTGCCAGCAAATACGGAAGCAATCAGCCCCAGCATTTT
cdr3_aa: CASKYGSNQPQHF
d_call: .
clone_size: .
j_call: TRBJ1-5
v_call: TRBV6-5

cdr3_nt: TGTGCCAGCAGTGCGGTTTTAGCGGGAAGCTCCTACAATGAGCAGTTCTTC
cdr3_aa: CASSAVLAGSSYNEQFF
d_call: TRBD2
clone_size: .
j_call: TRBJ2-1
v_call: TRBV6-1

cdr3_nt: TGTGCCACCAGCAGAGATTTCGGGACACAGAACACCGGGGAGCTGTTTTTT
cdr3_aa: CATSRDFGTQNTGELFF
d_call: .
clone_size: .
j_call: TRBJ2-2
v_call: TRBV15

cdr3_nt: TGTGCCAGCAGCTTAGCAGAGGCCAATGAGCAGTTCTTC
cdr3_aa: CASSLAEANEQFF
d_call: .
clone_size: .
j_call: TRBJ2-1
v_call: TRBV11-3

cdr3_nt: TGTGCCAGTAGCCTGGGAGGACGAAACACCATATATTTT
cdr3_aa: CASSLGGRNTIYF
d_call: .
clone_size: .
j_call: TRBJ1-3
v_call: TRBV19

cdr3_nt: TGTGCCAGCAGTCCTAGCGGGGATTCACCCCTCCACTTT
cdr3_aa: CASSPSGDSPLHF
d_call: .
clone_size: .
j_call: TRBJ1-6
v_call: TRBV28

cdr3_nt: TGTGCCAGCAGCCTTCGAAGGACAAGTCATAGCAATCAGCCCCAGCATTTT
cdr3_aa: CASSLRRTSHSNQPQHF
d_call: .
clone_size: few
j_call: TRBJ1-5
v_call: TRBV14

cdr3_nt: TGCGCCAGCAGCGCCGGGAGACCACAAGAGACCCAGTACTTC
cdr3_aa: CASSAGRPQETQYF
d_call: .
clone_size: .
j_call: TRBJ2-5
v_call: TRBV5-1

cdr3_nt: TGTGCCAGCAGTTTACGCTACGAGCAGTACTTC
cdr3_aa: CASSLRYEQYF
d_call: .
clone_size: .
j_call: TRBJ2-7
v_call: TRBV6-1

cdr3_nt: TGTGCCAGCAGCGCTGGGACAACCTACAATGAGCAGTTCTTC
cdr3_aa: CASSAGTTYNEQFF
d_call: .
clone_size: once
j_call: TRBJ2-1
v_call: TRBV9

cdr3_nt: TGTGCCAGTAGTCCTAGGACAGGGGTTTTCGAGACCCAGTACTTC
cdr3_aa: CASSPRTGVFETQYF
d_call: TRBD1
clone_size: .
j_call: TRBJ2-5
v_call: TRBV19

cdr3_nt: TGTGCCAGCATTTCAGATGAGCAGTTCTTC
cdr3_aa: CASISDEQFF
d_call: .
clone_size: .
j_call: TRBJ2-1
v_call: TRBV6-5

cdr3_nt: TGTGCCAGCGAACTTGCTAGCGGGAGTGGGGAGCAGTACTTC
cdr3_aa: CASELASGSGEQYF
d_call: TRBD2
clone_size: .
j_call: TRBJ2-7
v_call: TRBV5-4

cdr3_nt: TGTGCCAGCAGTGAGACCGCCGGGAGTATAGGGTCGAACATTCAGTACTTC
cdr3_aa: CASSETAGSIGSNIQYF
d_call: .
clone_size: .
j_call: TRBJ2-4
v_call: TRBV25-1

cdr3_nt: TGTGCCAGCAGCCCCCCGGGGGGATTTCGGGAGCAGTACTTC
cdr3_aa: CASSPPGGFREQYF
d_call: TRBD2
clone_size: .
j_call: TRBJ2-7
v_call: TRBV14

cdr3_nt: TGTGCCAGCTATGGGACAGGGGTTTCACCCCTCCACTTT
cdr3_aa: CASYGTGVSPLHF
d_call: TRBD1
clone_size: .
j_call: TRBJ1-6
v_call: TRBV2

cdr3_nt: TGTGCCAGCAGCGGTTCAGGACCGCCGGGTACTGAAGCTTTCTTT
cdr3_aa: CASSGSGPPGTEAFF
d_call: .
clone_size: .
j_call: TRBJ1-1
v_call: TRBV2

cdr3_nt: TGTGCCAGCGGCTCAAATAATTCACCCCTCCACTTT
cdr3_aa: CASGSNNSPLHF
d_call: .
clone_size: .
j_call: TRBJ1-6
v_call: TRBV11-2

cdr3_nt: TGTGCCAGCAGTTCGGTGGGCACAGATACGCAGTATTTT
cdr3_aa: CASSSVGTDTQYF
d_call: .
clone_size: .
j_call: TRBJ2-3
v_call: TRBV12-3/TRBV12-4

cdr3_nt: TGTGCCAGCAGTCCCACGAGGACAGGTGGGACTAACTATGGCTACACCTTC
cdr3_aa: CASSPTRTGGTNYGYTF
d_call: TRBD1
clone_size: .
j_call: TRBJ1-2
v_call: TRBV6-6

cdr3_nt: TGTGCCAGCAGCATACAAACAGGGAATGAGCAGTTCTTC
cdr3_aa: CASSIQTGNEQFF
d_call: .
clone_size: .
j_call: TRBJ2-1
v_call: TRBV5-4

cdr3_nt: TGTGCCAGCAGCTTAGGTTTGGCAGATACGCAGTATTTT
cdr3_aa: CASSLGLADTQYF
d_call: .
clone_size: .
j_call: TRBJ2-3
v_call: TRBV7-2

cdr3_nt: TGTGCCAGCAGCTTAAGGGGAGGAGATACTGAAGCTTTCTTT
cdr3_aa: CASSLRGGDTEAFF
d_call: .
clone_size: .
j_call: TRBJ1-1
v_call: TRBV7-3

cdr3_nt: TGTGCCAGCAGTTTACCCGCGCTTCAGGGGGCAGGCAATCAGCCCCAGCATTTT
cdr3_aa: CASSLPALQGAGNQPQHF
d_call: TRBD1
clone_size: few
j_call: TRBJ1-5
v_call: TRBV28

cdr3_nt: TGTGCCAGCAGTGAATCCGGGACTAGCGGGTACAATGAGCAGTTCTTC
cdr3_aa: CASSESGTSGYNEQFF
d_call: TRBD2
clone_size: .
j_call: TRBJ2-1
v_call: TRBV6-4

cdr3_nt: TGTGCCAGCAGTGAGACTAGCGGGAGCTTCAATGAGCAGTTCTTC
cdr3_aa: CASSETSGSFNEQFF
d_call: TRBD2
clone_size: .
j_call: TRBJ2-1
v_call: TRBV6-1

cdr3_nt: TGTGCCAGCAGTTGGGGACGGAACCTCAATGAGCAGTTCTTC
cdr3_aa: CASSWGRNLNEQFF
d_call: .
clone_size: .
j_call: TRBJ2-1
v_call: TRBV28

cdr3_nt: TGTGCCAGCAGTGAACGGGGCATTTTGGAGACCCAGTACTTC
cdr3_aa: CASSERGILETQYF
d_call: .
clone_size: .
j_call: TRBJ2-5
v_call: TRBV6-1

cdr3_nt: TGTGCCACCAGAGCAGGAAATGCCTACGAGCAGTACTTC
cdr3_aa: CATRAGNAYEQYF
d_call: .
clone_size: .
j_call: TRBJ2-7
v_call: TRBV15

cdr3_nt: TGTGCCAGCAGCCACGGGGCGGGGAGTGAGCAGTTCTTC
cdr3_aa: CASSHGAGSEQFF
d_call: .
clone_size: .
j_call: TRBJ2-1
v_call: TRBV3-1/TRBV3-2

cdr3_nt: TGTGCCAGCAGCTTACAGACGGTCCCCTCTGGAAACACCATATATTTT
cdr3_aa: CASSLQTVPSGNTIYF
d_call: .
clone_size: .
j_call: TRBJ1-3
v_call: TRBV9

cdr3_nt: TGTGCCAGCAGCCAAGTGCAGGGCCGCTTCTATGGCTACACCTTC
cdr3_aa: CASSQVQGRFYGYTF
d_call: .
clone_size: .
j_call: TRBJ1-2
v_call: TRBV3-1/TRBV3-2

cdr3_nt: TGCGCCAGCAGTGAGAGGGACACCGGGGAGCTGTTTTTT
cdr3_aa: CASSERDTGELFF
d_call: .
clone_size: .
j_call: TRBJ2-2
v_call: TRBV10-1

cdr3_nt: TGTGCCAGCAGGGAGACAGGGGCGAGCTACGAGCAGTACTTC
cdr3_aa: CASRETGASYEQYF
d_call: TRBD1
clone_size: few
j_call: TRBJ2-7
v_call: TRBV28

cdr3_nt: TGTGCCAGCAGCTTACCCGGGACAGATGAGCAGTTCTTC
cdr3_aa: CASSLPGTDEQFF
d_call: TRBD1
clone_size: medium-sized
j_call: TRBJ2-1
v_call: TRBV7-9

cdr3_nt: TGTGCCAGCAGCTTAGGACTAGCGGGAGGACCAGATACGCAGTATTTT
cdr3_aa: CASSLGLAGGPDTQYF
d_call: TRBD2
clone_size: .
j_call: TRBJ2-3
v_call: TRBV11-2

cdr3_nt: TGCGCCAGCAGCCAAGTAACACAGGGGGCTGGCTACACCTTC
cdr3_aa: CASSQVTQGAGYTF
d_call: TRBD1
clone_size: few
j_call: TRBJ1-2
v_call: TRBV4-1

cdr3_nt: TGTGCCAGTAGTCCGACAGGACCCCGTACTAACTATGGCTACACCTTC
cdr3_aa: CASSPTGPRTNYGYTF
d_call: .
clone_size: once
j_call: TRBJ1-2
v_call: TRBV19

cdr3_nt: TGTGCCAGCAGCTTTAGGAACTCTGGAAACACCATATATTTT
cdr3_aa: CASSFRNSGNTIYF
d_call: .
clone_size: .
j_call: TRBJ1-3
v_call: TRBV11-2

cdr3_nt: TGCGCCAGCAGCTTGGGGGAGTCTAGCGGGAGATCGGCCAATGAGCAGTTCTTC
cdr3_aa: CASSLGESSGRSANEQFF
d_call: TRBD2
clone_size: .
j_call: TRBJ2-1
v_call: TRBV5-1